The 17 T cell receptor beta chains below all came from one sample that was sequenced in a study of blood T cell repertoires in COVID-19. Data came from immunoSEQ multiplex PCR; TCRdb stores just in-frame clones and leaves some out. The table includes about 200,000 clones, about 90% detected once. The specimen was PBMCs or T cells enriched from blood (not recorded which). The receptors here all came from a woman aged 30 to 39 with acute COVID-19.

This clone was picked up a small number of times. In nucleotides, the CDR3 is TGTGCCTGGAGTGTTCCCTCCACGGGGGGAGCTTTCTTT. Residues: CAWSVPSTGGAFF. This chain joins TRBV30 and TRBJ1-1; D is perhaps TRBD1 (5 bases). The CDR3 is 13 residues long. V gave up 0 bases and J gave up 10 bases, with 15 bases separating them. CDR1 and CDR2 (germline): GTSNPN, SVGIG (reference sequence).

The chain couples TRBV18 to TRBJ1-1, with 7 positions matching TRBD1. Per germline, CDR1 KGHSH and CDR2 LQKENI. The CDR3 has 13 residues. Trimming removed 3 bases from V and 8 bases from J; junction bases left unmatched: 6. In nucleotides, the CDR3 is TGTGCCAGCTCACCCAGGACAGGAAGCGAAGCTTTCTTT. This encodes CASSPRTGSEAFF.

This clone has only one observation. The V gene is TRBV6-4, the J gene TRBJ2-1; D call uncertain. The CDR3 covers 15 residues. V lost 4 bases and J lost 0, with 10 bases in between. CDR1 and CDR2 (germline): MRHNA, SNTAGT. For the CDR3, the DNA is TGTGCCAGCAGTGGCGAGCCGAGCTCCTACAATGAGCAGTTCTTC. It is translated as CASSGEPSSYNEQFF.

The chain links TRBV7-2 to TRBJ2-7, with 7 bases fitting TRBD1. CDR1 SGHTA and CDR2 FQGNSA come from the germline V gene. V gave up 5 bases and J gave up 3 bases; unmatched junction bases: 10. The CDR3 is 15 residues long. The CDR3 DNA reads TGTGCCAGCAGCCAGCAACAGGGGTCGGGCTACGAGCAGTACTTC. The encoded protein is CASSQQQGSGYEQYF.

Here the CDR3 DNA reads TGTGCCAGCAGAAGACTAGCGGGGGCGTACAATGAGCAGTTCTTC. This gives the protein CASRRLAGAYNEQFF. The V call is TRBV2, the J call TRBJ2-1, with 12 bases that match TRBD2. J gave up 4 bases and V 6 bases, and 4 bases lay outside the gene matches. Germline CDR1 SNHLY, CDR2 FYNNEI. The CDR3 spans 15 residues.

CDR3 bases: TGCGCCAGCAGTAAGCAACAGGGGCTGAACACTGAAGCTTTCTTT. This encodes CASSKQQGLNTEAFF. The J gene is TRBJ1-1, the V gene TRBV10-1, with 7 bases identical to TRBD1. The CDR3 has 15 residues. The V gene end was trimmed by 5 bases and the J gene end by 0 bases; junction bases not matched to a gene: 6. In germline, CDR1 is WNHNN, CDR2 SYGVQD (reference sequence).

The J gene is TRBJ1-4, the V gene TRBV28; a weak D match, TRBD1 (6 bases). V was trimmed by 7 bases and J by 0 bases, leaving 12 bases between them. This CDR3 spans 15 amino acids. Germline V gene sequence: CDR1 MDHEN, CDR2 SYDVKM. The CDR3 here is CASKTGSTTNEKLFF. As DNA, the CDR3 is TGTGCCAGCAAGACAGGTTCAACAACTAATGAAAAACTGTTTTTT. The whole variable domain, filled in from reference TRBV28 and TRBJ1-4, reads DVKVTQSSRYLVKRTGEKVFLECVQDMDHENMFWYRQDPGLGLRLIYFSYDVKMKEKGDIPEGYSVSREKKERFSLILESASTNQTSMYLCASKTGSTTNEKLFFGSGTQLSVL.

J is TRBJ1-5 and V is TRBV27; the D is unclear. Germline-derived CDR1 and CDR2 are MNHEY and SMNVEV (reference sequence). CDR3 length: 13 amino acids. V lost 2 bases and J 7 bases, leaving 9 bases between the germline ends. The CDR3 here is CASSLSRVQPQHF. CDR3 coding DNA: TGTGCCAGCAGTTTAAGCCGGGTACAGCCCCAGCATTTT.

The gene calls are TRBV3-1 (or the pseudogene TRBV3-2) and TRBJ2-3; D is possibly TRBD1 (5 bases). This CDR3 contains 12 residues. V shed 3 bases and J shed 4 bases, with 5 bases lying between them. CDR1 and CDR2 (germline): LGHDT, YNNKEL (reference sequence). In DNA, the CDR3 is TGTGCCAGCAGCCACAGGGCAGATACGCAGTATTTT. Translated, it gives CASSHRADTQYF.

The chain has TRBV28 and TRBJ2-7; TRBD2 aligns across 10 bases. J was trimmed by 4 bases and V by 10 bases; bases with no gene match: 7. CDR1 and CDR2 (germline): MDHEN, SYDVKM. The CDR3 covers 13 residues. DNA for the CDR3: TGTGCCAACGGAGGGACTAGCGTTTACGAGCAGTACTTC. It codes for CANGGTSVYEQYF.

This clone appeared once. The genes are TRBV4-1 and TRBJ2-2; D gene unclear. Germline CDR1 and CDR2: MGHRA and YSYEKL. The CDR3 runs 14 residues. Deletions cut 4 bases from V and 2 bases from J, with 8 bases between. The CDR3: CASSPGRNTGELFF. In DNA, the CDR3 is TGCGCCAGCAGCCCAGGTCGCAACACCGGGGAGCTGTTTTTT.

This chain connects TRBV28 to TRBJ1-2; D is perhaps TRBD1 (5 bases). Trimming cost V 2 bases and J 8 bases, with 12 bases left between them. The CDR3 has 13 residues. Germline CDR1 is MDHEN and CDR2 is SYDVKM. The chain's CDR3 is CASSLGQGGGYTF. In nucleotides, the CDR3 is TGTGCCAGCAGTTTAGGGCAGGGCGGCGGCTACACCTTC.

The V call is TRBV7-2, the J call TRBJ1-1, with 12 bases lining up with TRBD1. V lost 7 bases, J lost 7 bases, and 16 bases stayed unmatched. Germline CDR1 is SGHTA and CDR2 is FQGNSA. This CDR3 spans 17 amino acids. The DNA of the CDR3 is TGTGCCAGCACCGTAGGCGGGACAGGGGGCGGAGGTGGTGAAGCTTTCTTT. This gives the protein CASTVGGTGGGGGEAFF.

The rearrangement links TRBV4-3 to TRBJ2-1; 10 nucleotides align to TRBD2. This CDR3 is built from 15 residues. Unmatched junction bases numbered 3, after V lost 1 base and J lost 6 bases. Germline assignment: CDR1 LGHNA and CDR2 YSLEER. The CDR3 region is CASSQGTSGGNEQFF. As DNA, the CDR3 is TGCGCCAGCAGCCAAGGGACTAGCGGTGGCAATGAGCAGTTCTTC.

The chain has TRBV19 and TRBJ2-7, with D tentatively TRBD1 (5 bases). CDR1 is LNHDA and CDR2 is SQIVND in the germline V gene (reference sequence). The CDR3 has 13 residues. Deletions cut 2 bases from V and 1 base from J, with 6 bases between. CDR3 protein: CASSIQGSYEQYF. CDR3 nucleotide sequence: TGTGCCAGTAGTATACAGGGATCCTACGAGCAGTACTTC. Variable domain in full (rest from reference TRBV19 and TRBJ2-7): DGGITQSPKYLFRKEGQNVTLSCEQNLNHDAMYWYRQDPGQGLRLIYYSQIVNDFQKGDIAEGYSVSREKKESFPLTVTSAQKNPTAFYLCASSIQGSYEQYFGPGTRLTVT.

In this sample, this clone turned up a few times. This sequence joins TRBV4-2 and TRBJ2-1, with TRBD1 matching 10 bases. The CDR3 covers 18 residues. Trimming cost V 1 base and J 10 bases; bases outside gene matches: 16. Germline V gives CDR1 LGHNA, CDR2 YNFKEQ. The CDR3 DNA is TGTGCCAGCAGCCAAGCGGTGGTGGTGGGACAGGGGTTTGGCGAGCAGTTCTTC. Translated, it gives CASSQAVVVGQGFGEQFF.

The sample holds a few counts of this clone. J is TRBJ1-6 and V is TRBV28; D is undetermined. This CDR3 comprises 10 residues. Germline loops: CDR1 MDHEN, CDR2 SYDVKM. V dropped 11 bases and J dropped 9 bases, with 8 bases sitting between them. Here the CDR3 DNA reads TGTGCCCAGGCATTTTCACCCCTCCACTTT. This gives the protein CAQAFSPLHF.